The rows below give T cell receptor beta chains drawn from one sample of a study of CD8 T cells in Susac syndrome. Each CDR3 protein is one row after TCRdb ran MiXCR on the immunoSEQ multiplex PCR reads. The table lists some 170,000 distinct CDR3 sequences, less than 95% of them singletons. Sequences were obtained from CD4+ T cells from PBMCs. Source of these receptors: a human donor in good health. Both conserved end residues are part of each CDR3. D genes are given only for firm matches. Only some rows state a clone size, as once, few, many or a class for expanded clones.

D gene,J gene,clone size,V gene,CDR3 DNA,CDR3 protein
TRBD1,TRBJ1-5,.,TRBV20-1,TGCAGTGTTTGGACAGGGCAATTTAATCAGCCCCAGCATTTT,CSVWTGQFNQPQHF
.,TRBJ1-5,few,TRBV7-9,TGTGCCAGCAGCTTAGACGGGGGACAGCCCCAGCATTTT,CASSLDGGQPQHF
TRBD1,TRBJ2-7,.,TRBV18,TGTGCCAGCTCCGAACAACCGGGACAGTGGACCTACGAGCAGTACTTC,CASSEQPGQWTYEQYF
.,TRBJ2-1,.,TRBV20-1,TGCAGTGCTAGTACTGGGATGCCGAATGAGCAGTTCTTC,CSASTGMPNEQFF
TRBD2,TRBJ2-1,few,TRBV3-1,TGTGCCAGCAGCCATGGGGCCCTTAAAGCGGGAGAGCAGTTCTTC,CASSHGALKAGEQFF
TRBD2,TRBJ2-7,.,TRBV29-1,TGCAGCGTTCAACACCGGGGGGAATCCTACGAGCAGTACTTC,CSVQHRGESYEQYF
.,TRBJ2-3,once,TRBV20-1,TGCAGTACCATAGATGCGCAGTATTTT,CSTIDAQYF
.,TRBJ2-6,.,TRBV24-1,TGTGCCACCAGTGATTTCAACACACCCTCTGGGGCCAACGTCCTGACTTTC,CATSDFNTPSGANVLTF
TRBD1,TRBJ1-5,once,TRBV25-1,TGTGCCAGCAGTGCCTCGACAGGGGCTGGGCCCCAGCATTTT,CASSASTGAGPQHF
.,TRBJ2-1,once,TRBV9,TGTGCCAGCAGCGTTCGTAGCAGCTCCTACAATGAGCAGTTCTTC,CASSVRSSSYNEQFF
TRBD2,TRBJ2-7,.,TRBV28,TGTGCCAGCAGTTTTCGGCTAGCGGGGTACTACGAGCAGTACTTC,CASSFRLAGYYEQYF
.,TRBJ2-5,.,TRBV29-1,TGCAGCGTTGCTTCAGGGGAGGCTGAGACCCAGTACTTC,CSVASGEAETQYF
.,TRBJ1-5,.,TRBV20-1,TGCAGTGCGGGGAAGAGCAATCAGCCCCAGCATTTT,CSAGKSNQPQHF
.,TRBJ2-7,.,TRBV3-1,TGTGCCAGCAGCCTTAGGACAGACTTGTGGTCCTACGAGCAGTACTTC,CASSLRTDLWSYEQYF
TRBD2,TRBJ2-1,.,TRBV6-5,TGTGCCAGCAGTTACTTCGGACTAGCGGGAGGGCCGAATGAGCAGTTCTTC,CASSYFGLAGGPNEQFF
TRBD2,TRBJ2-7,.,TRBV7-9,TGTGCCAGCAGGTCTCCGACTAGCGGGTACGAGCAGTACTTC,CASRSPTSGYEQYF
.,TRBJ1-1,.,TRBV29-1,TGCAGCGTTGCCCTGGTGGACACTGAAGCTTTCTTT,CSVALVDTEAFF
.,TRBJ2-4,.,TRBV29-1,TGCAGCGTGTCGCGGGACTCAGGGGACATTCAGTACTTC,CSVSRDSGDIQYF
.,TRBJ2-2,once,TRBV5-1,TGCGCCAGCAGCCCGGACCCGGGCGGGGAGCTGTTTTTT,CASSPDPGGELFF
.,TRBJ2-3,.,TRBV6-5,TGTGCCAGCAGTTACAGGGGGGCCACAGATACGCAGTATTTT,CASSYRGATDTQYF
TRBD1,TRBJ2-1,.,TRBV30,TGTGCCTGGACAAGGGACAGGGACTACAATGAGCAGTTCTTC,CAWTRDRDYNEQFF
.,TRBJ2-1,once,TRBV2,TGTGCCAGCAGTAGTAGTGTAACCTACAATGAGCAGTTCTTC,CASSSSVTYNEQFF
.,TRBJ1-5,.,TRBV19,TGTGCCAGTAACCGGGGCAGGGGAAGCAATCAGCCCCAGCATTTT,CASNRGRGSNQPQHF
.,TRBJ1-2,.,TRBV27,TGTGCCAGCAGTTTATCGATTCAGGGTGGCGGCTACACCTTC,CASSLSIQGGGYTF
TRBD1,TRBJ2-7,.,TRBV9,TGTGCCAGCAGCGCGACAGGGGGAGATTACTACGAGCAGTACTTC,CASSATGGDYYEQYF
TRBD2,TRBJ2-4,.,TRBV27,TGTGCCAGCAGGCCAACTAGCGGGACTGCCAAAAACATTCAGTACTTC,CASRPTSGTAKNIQYF
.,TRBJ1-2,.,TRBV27,TGTGCCAGCAGTTTCCACCGGGACGGGGTTGGCACCTTC,CASSFHRDGVGTF
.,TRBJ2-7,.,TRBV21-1,TGTGCCAGCAGCATAGGGGGAGCCCCCTACGAGCAGTACTTC,CASSIGGAPYEQYF
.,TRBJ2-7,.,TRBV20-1,TGCAGTGCGGGAGGACCTTACGAGCAGTACTTC,CSAGGPYEQYF
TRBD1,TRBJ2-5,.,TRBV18,TGTGCCAGCTCCCAAGGGACAGAAGAGACCCAGTACTTC,CASSQGTEETQYF
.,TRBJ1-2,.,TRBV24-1,TGTGCCACCAGTGATTCGCACAATGGCTACACCTTC,CATSDSHNGYTF
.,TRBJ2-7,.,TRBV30,TGTGCCTGGAGTGGGGGGTCCTACGAGCAGTACTTC,CAWSGGSYEQYF
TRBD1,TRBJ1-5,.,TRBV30,TGTGCCTGGGGGACAGGGGGCGAAAAGCCCCAGCATTTT,CAWGTGGEKPQHF
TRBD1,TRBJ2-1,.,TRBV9,TGTGCCAGCAGCGCGGGACAGCCCAGCTCCTACAATGAGCAGTTCTTC,CASSAGQPSSYNEQFF
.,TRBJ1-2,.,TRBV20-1,TGCAGTGCTAGAGACGGAGGGGGGTATGGCTACACCTTC,CSARDGGGYGYTF
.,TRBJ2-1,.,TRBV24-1,TGTGCCACCAGTGACGGAGGAGGTTACAATGAGCAGTTCTTC,CATSDGGGYNEQFF
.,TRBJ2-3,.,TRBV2,TGTGCCAGCAGTGAGACAGATACGCAGTATTTT,CASSETDTQYF
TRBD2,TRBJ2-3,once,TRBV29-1,TGCAGCGCTAGTCCCCCCCTAGCGGGAGCGAAAGATACGCAGTATTTT,CSASPPLAGAKDTQYF
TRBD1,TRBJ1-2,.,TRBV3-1,TGTGCCAGCAGCCGCCTAACAGGGGATGGCTACACCTTC,CASSRLTGDGYTF
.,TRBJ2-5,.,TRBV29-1,TGCAGCGTGGGGGGAAGCCTGGAGACCCAGTACTTC,CSVGGSLETQYF
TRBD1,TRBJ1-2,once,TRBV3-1,TGTGCCAGCAGCCTCAATCAGGGGGCTGGGAGTGGCTACACCTTC,CASSLNQGAGSGYTF